The clone carrying this T cell receptor (beta chain) was picked up many times. Antigen unknown. The time point was: newly diagnosed GD, antithyroid drugs for less than 3 months. Extracted RNA from PBMCs served as the source of the TCR library. Arm-PCR of CDR3 regions with iRepertoire HTBI primers generated TCR beta libraries. Each CDR3 protein gets one entry after TCRdb re-called the multiplex PCR reads with MiXCR. The sample lists about 360,000 distinct CDR3 sequences, about 16% occurring once. V lost 5 bases and J lost 1; bases outside the gene matches: 11. Germline CDR1 is KGHDR and CDR2 is SFDVKD. The CDR3 runs 17 residues. The data stem from a study of regulatory T cells in long-lasting Graves disease. Overall study findings and caveats: The persistent group shared 2,500 to 3,000 public clonotypes, more than the approximately 970 shared by new patients.

These data were likewise used in another study, on T cells in Graves' hyperthyroidism and ophthalmopathy. Per that study: First-round RT-PCR with HTBI primers amplified the TCR CDR3 region.

The specimen was peripheral blood mononuclear cells (PBMCs), collected at new diagnosis, from a patient treated with antithyroid drugs. The chain combines TRBV24-1 with TRBJ2-3; 7 nucleotides align to TRBD1. This TCR was recovered from a woman under 30 with Graves disease. CDR3 protein: CATSGPYTGAGTDTQYF. The CDR3 DNA is TGTGCCACCAGTGGTCCGTATACAGGGGCCGGCACAGATACGCAGTATTTT.